This T cell receptor beta chain was obtained from a study of tumor-infiltrating lymphocytes in localized non-small cell lung cancer. The wider study: Patients included smokers and never-smokers with various histologies, some sampled after neoadjuvant chemotherapy. From each patient, both tumor and uninvolved lung, non-adjacent to tumor, were sampled.

Notes on the study in general: Tumors had more T cell infiltration than uninvolved lung, per TCRbeta sequencing and CD3 counts. Available tissue quantity limited TCR sequencing to a patient subset.

Sequenced by immunoSEQ multiplex PCR; TCRdb stores in-frame clones only, minus some. In the table there are roughly 14,000 clones, 75% of which are singletons. The length of the CDR3 is 16 residues. Trimming removed 2 bases at V and 1 base at J, with 14 bases between. Germline CDR1 reads SGHAT; CDR2 reads FQNNGV. A word on this clone: The antigen is undetermined.

The sample consisted of lung tumor tissue. This receptor was taken from a human donor with non-small cell lung cancer. The chain couples TRBV11-2 to TRBJ1-1; D possibly corresponds to TRBD1 (5 bases). In DNA, the CDR3 is TGTGCCAGCAGCTTAATGACAGAGTGGGGGAACACTGAAGCTTTCTTT. This codes for CASSLMTEWGNTEAFF.